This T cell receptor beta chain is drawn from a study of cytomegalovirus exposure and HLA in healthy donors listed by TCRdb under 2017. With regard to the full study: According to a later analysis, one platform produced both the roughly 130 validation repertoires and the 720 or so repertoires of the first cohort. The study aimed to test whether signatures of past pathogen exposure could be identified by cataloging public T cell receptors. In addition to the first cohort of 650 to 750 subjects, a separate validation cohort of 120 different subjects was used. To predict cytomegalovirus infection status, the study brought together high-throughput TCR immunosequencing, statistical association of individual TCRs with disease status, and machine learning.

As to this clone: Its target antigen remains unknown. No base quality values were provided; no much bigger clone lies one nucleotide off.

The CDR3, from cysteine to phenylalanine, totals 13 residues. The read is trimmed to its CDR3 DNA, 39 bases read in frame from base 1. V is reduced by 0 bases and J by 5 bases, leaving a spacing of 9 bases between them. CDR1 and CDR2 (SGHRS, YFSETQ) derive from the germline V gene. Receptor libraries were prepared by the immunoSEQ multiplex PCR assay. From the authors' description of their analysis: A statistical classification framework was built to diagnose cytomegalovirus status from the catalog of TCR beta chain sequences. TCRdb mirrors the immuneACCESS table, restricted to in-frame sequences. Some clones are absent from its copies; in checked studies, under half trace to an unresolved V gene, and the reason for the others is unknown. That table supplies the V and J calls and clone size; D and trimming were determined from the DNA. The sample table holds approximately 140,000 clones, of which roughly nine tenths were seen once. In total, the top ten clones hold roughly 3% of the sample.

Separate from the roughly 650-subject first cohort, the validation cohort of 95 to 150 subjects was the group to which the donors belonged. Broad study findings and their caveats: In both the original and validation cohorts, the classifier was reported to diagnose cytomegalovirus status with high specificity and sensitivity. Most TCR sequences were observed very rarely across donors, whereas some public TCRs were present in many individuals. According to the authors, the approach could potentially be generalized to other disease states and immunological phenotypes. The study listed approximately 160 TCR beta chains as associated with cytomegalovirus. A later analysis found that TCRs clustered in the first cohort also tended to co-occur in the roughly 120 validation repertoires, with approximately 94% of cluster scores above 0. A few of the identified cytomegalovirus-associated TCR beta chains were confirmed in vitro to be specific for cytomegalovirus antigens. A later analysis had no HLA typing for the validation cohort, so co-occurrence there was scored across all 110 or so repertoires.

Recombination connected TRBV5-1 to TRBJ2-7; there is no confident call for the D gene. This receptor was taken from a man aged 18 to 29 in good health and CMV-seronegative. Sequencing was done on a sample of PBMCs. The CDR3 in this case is CASSLGWLDEQYF. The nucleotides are TGCGCCAGCAGCTTGGGTTGGCTGGACGAGCAGTACTTC.